These 29 T cell receptor beta chains were sequenced from one sample in a study of blood T cell repertoires in COVID-19. Here immunoSEQ multiplex PCR was the method, and the copy in TCRdb shows in-frame clones only, minus some. The table has 150,000 to 250,000 clones, 94% seen once. The sample was peripheral blood. These receptors all stem from a man younger than 45 with COVID-19, enrolled during active disease.

The rearrangement uses TRBV7-9 and TRBJ1-2; no reliable D call. V lost 1 base to trimming and J lost 4 bases, with 7 bases between them. The CDR3 is made up of 13 amino acids. Germline CDR1 SEHNR, CDR2 FQNEAQ (reference sequence). The CDR3: CASSLVPGYGYTF. The CDR3 coding sequence is TGTGCCAGCAGCTTAGTTCCAGGCTATGGCTACACCTTC.

This sequence joins TRBV6-5 and TRBJ1-1; D not certain. The germline V gene has CDR1 MNHEY and CDR2 SVGAGI. CDR3 length: 11 residues. V was pared by 6 bases and J by 6 bases, with 8 bases between. DNA for the CDR3: TGTGCCAGCAGGGAGGAGGCTGAAGCTTTCTTT. The encoded protein is CASREEAEAFF.

The gene calls are TRBV6-1 and TRBJ1-5; D uncertain. The CDR3 length is 13 residues. CDR1 and CDR2 (germline): MNHNS, SASEGT. Trimming removed 3 bases from V and 7 bases from J, with 10 bases in between. The CDR3 is CASSDGEEQPQHF. Written as DNA, the CDR3 is TGTGCCAGCAGTGACGGGGAGGAGCAGCCCCAGCATTTT.

The rearrangement joins TRBV7-9 to TRBJ1-2; the D is unclear. The CDR3 is 14 amino acids. Germline values: CDR1 SEHNR, CDR2 FQNEAQ (reference sequence). V lost 1 base to trimming and J lost 5 bases, with 11 bases between them. CDR3 nucleotides: TGTGCCAGCAGCTTAGACACGAGCGGTTATGGCTACACCTTC. Translation: CASSLDTSGYGYTF.

The J gene is TRBJ2-1, the V gene TRBV6-4; perhaps TRBD2 as D (6 bases). The CDR3 contains 13 residues. Looked up from germline, CDR1 is MRHNA and CDR2 is SNTAGT. Trimming removed 0 bases from V and 13 bases from J, with 13 bases in between. The CDR3 reads CASSDSAGTGQFF. In nucleotides, the CDR3 is TGTGCCAGCAGTGACTCGGCGGGGACCGGTCAGTTCTTC.

The chain employs TRBV27 and TRBJ1-2, with 8 bases that match TRBD1. J was trimmed by 0 bases and V by 2 bases; bases with no gene match: 5. The CDR3 is 16 amino acids. Germline-derived CDR1 and CDR2 are MNHEY and SMNVEV (reference sequence). In nucleotides, the CDR3 is TGTGCCAGCAGTTTAGCCGGACAGGGACCTAACTATGGCTACACCTTC. Translating it yields CASSLAGQGPNYGYTF.

Comment on this clone: The sample contains more than one DNA sequence encoding this CDR3. This chain links TRBV5-1 with TRBJ1-2, with unresolved D. CDR1 SGHRS and CDR2 YFSETQ come from the germline V gene. The CDR3 sequence is 14 residues long. V was clipped by 3 bases and J by 4 bases, with 13 bases between them. CDR3 coding DNA: TGCGCCAGCAGCTCCGACGGAGGCGTCTATGGCTACACCTTC. Residues: CASSSDGGVYGYTF.

This clone was seen a single time. In DNA form, the CDR3 reads TGCAGCGTAAAGACAGGGGGGACGAATTCACCCCTCCACTTT. It is translated as CSVKTGGTNSPLHF. The rearrangement joins TRBV29-1 to TRBJ1-6; TRBD1 agrees at 9 bases. Germline V lookup: CDR1 SQVTM, CDR2 ANQGSEA. The junction had 7 bases not matched to a gene; V was cut back by 6 bases and J by 7 bases. The CDR3 runs to 14 residues.

V and J are TRBV27 and TRBJ1-5; no definite D call. Trimming pared 1 base from V and 6 bases from J, leaving 13 bases between. The CDR3 has 15 amino acids. CDR1 MNHEY and CDR2 SMNVEV come from the germline V gene (reference sequence). CDR3: CASSLFRGIGQPQHF. In DNA form, the CDR3 reads TGTGCCAGCAGTTTATTCCGGGGAATTGGTCAGCCCCAGCATTTT.

The V call is TRBV5-1, the J call TRBJ2-3; 10 positions agree with TRBD1. Losses at the gene ends were 2 bases for V and 6 bases for J; bases not matched to a gene: 6. The CDR3 totals 15 residues. Germline CDR1 is SGHRS and CDR2 is YFSETQ. The CDR3 DNA reads as TGCGCCAGCAGCTTCGTCCCGGGACAGGGGGATACGCAGTATTTT. This translates into CASSFVPGQGDTQYF. Based on the CDR3 plus reference TRBV5-1 and TRBJ2-3, the full variable domain is KAGVTQTPRYLIKTRGQQVTLSCSPISGHRSVSWYQQTPGQGLQFLFEYFSETQRNKGNFPGRFSGRQFSNSRSEMNVSTLELGDSALYLCASSFVPGQGDTQYFGPGTRLTVL.

The chain couples TRBV7-9 to TRBJ1-1, with 10 bases lining up with TRBD1. The CDR3 is 15 amino acids. Per germline, CDR1 SEHNR and CDR2 FQNEAQ (reference sequence). With V trimmed by 8 bases and J by 5 bases, 11 bases remained unmatched. The DNA for the CDR3 is TGTGCCAGCTCTACTCTCGGACAGGGGGTTACTGAAGCTTTCTTT. Translation: CASSTLGQGVTEAFF.

This chain connects TRBV18 to TRBJ1-2; the match to TRBD1 covers 10 bases. Per the germline V gene, CDR1 is KGHSH and CDR2 is LQKENI. CDR3 length: 19 residues. The V segment lost 1 base and the J segment 7 bases; nucleotides outside the gene matches: 18. CDR3 loop: CASSPRDSGTGDYSTGYTF. DNA for the CDR3: TGTGCCAGCTCACCACGCGATTCCGGGACAGGGGACTATTCTACTGGCTACACCTTC. Combining the CDR3 with reference TRBV18 and TRBJ1-2 gives the whole variable domain NAGVMQNPRHLVRRRGQEARLRCSPMKGHSHVYWYRQLPEEGLKFMVYLQKENIIDESGMPKERFSAEFPKEGPSILRIQQVVRGDSAAYFCASSPRDSGTGDYSTGYTFGSGTRLTVV.

This rearrangement joins TRBV5-4 to TRBJ2-2; D is undetermined. The germline V and J ends were trimmed by 0 bases and 0 bases, with 6 bases remaining between them. The CDR3 is made up of 15 amino acids. The germline gives CDR1 SGHNT, CDR2 YYREEE (reference sequence). CDR3 bases: TGTGCCAGCAGCTTGGACAGCCCGAACACCGGGGAGCTGTTTTTT. It yields the protein CASSLDSPNTGELFF.

V usage is TRBV11-3 and J usage is TRBJ2-5, with 12 bases lining up with TRBD1. The CDR3 extends over 15 amino acids. From germline, CDR1 is SGHNT and CDR2 YENEEA. Germline trimming cut 5 bases from V and 5 bases from J; bases unmatched to any gene: 6. CDR3 sequence reads: CASSTGQGASETQYF. CDR3 coding DNA: TGTGCCAGCAGCACGGGACAGGGGGCATCGGAGACCCAGTACTTC.

This chain links TRBV7-2 with TRBJ1-4; maybe TRBD1 (5 bases). Trimming pared 1 base from V and 3 bases from J, leaving 9 bases between. Germline CDR1 and CDR2: SGHTA and FQGNSA. CDR3 length: 15 residues. CDR3 DNA sequence: TGTGCCAGCAGCTTAGAGACAGCTTCTAATGAAAAACTGTTTTTT. Amino acid sequence: CASSLETASNEKLFF. Full variable domain (rest looked up from reference TRBV7-2 and TRBJ1-4): GAGVSQSPSNKVTEKGKDVELRCDPISGHTALYWYRQSLGQGLEFLIYFQGNSAPDKSGLPSDRFSAERTGGSVSTLTIQRTQQEDSAVYLCASSLETASNEKLFFGSGTQLSVL.

The genes are TRBV5-4 and TRBJ1-2, with D perhaps TRBD1 (6 bases). Germline CDR1 is SGHNT and CDR2 is YYREEE (reference sequence). Deletions cut 4 bases from V and 5 bases from J, with 15 bases between. This CDR3 has 14 amino acids. The CDR3 nucleotides are TGTGCCAGCAGCCTGATACAGGGACAATATGGCTACACCTTC. Encoded protein: CASSLIQGQYGYTF. Full variable domain (rest looked up from reference TRBV5-4 and TRBJ1-2): ETGVTQSPTHLIKTRGQQVTLRCSSQSGHNTVSWYQQALGQGPQFIFQYYREEENGRGNFPPRFSGLQFPNYSSELNVNALELDDSALYLCASSLIQGQYGYTFGSGTRLTVV.

For the CDR3, the DNA is TGTGCCAGTAAGGAGAGGACAGGGACCCACGAGCAGTACTTC. Protein product: CASKERTGTHEQYF. The J gene is TRBJ2-7, the V gene TRBV19, with 8 bases aligning to TRBD1. Losses at the gene ends were 7 bases for V and 5 bases for J; bases not matched to a gene: 10. The germline V gene encodes CDR1 LNHDA and CDR2 SQIVND (reference sequence). This CDR3 has 14 residues.

This clone has just a few counts. V gene TRBV21-1 combines with J gene TRBJ2-7; the table's TRBD2 call for D was not verified on the DNA. TRBV21-1 counts as a pseudogene. This CDR3 is 13 amino acids long. The CDR3 here is CASSRPGTYEQYF. CDR3 nucleotides: TGTGCCAGCTCAAGACCCGGGACCTACGAGCAGTACTTC.

The CDR3 sequence is CASSYEGPTDTQYF. The CDR3 DNA reads as TGTGCCAGCAGTTACGAGGGCCCCACAGATACGCAGTATTTT. V gene TRBV6-5 combines with J gene TRBJ2-3; maybe TRBD2 (5 bases). The CDR3 has 14 amino acids. Germline V lookup: CDR1 MNHEY, CDR2 SVGAGI. V shed 2 bases and J shed 2 bases, with 8 bases lying between them.

The rearrangement links TRBV6-4 to TRBJ2-1; D is uncertain. The CDR3 loop spans 19 amino acids. The V gene's germline CDR1 is MRHNA and CDR2 SNTAGT. V lost 0 bases, J lost 0 bases, and 18 bases lay in between. As DNA, the CDR3 is TGTGCCAGCAGTGACTCGCCTAACGGAGCCCTTAACTCCTACAATGAGCAGTTCTTC. Translating it yields CASSDSPNGALNSYNEQFF.

The rearrangement uses TRBV5-1 and TRBJ1-4, with TRBD1 matching over 8 bases. Looked up from germline, CDR1 is SGHRS and CDR2 is YFSETQ. The CDR3 consists of 15 residues. With 1 base clipped from V and 7 bases from J, the junction kept 6 bases outside the gene matches. CDR3 coding DNA: TGCGCCAGCAGCTTGACAGGGGGTAAGGGTGAAAAACTGTTTTTT. Residues: CASSLTGGKGEKLFF.

The chain links TRBV10-3 to TRBJ1-2; D is perhaps TRBD1 (5 bases). The CDR3 runs to 13 residues. Trimming stripped 2 bases from V and 2 bases from J, with 6 bases between. CDR1 is ENHRY and CDR2 is SYGVKD in the germline V gene. The CDR3 DNA is TGTGCCATCAGTGAGGACAGCAACTATGGCTACACCTTC. Translated, it gives CAISEDSNYGYTF.

Points on this clone: The sample has other DNA sequences that encode this CDR3 too. The chain has TRBV30 and TRBJ2-7, with TRBD2 as a possible D gene (5 bases). V lost 0 bases, J lost 2 bases, and 11 bases lay in between. This CDR3 has 14 residues. Germline CDR1 GTSNPN, CDR2 SVGIG (reference sequence). The DNA of the CDR3 is TGTGCCTGGAGTGTATTGGGGAGTACCTACGAGCAGTACTTC. Translation gives CAWSVLGSTYEQYF.

The rearrangement links TRBV27 to TRBJ1-5; D unresolved. V lost 5 bases and J lost 6, with 14 bases in between. The CDR3 sequence is 14 residues long. Germline V gene lookup returns CDR1 MNHEY and CDR2 SMNVEV (reference sequence). The CDR3 DNA reads TGTGCCAGCAGTCCCAACGATCCGGGTCAGCCCCAGCATTTT. This translates into CASSPNDPGQPQHF.

The chain couples TRBV2 to TRBJ1-1; unclear D gene. CDR3 length: 14 residues. The V gene lost 7 bases and the J gene lost 8 bases, with 20 bases spanning the gap. The germline CDR1 and CDR2 sequences are SNHLY and FYNNEI. The CDR3 spells CASTRWRSGEEAFF. The CDR3 nucleotides are TGTGCCAGCACCCGGTGGCGTAGCGGAGAAGAAGCTTTCTTT.

This chain joins TRBV5-1 and TRBJ2-2; D uncertain. The CDR3 is 15 residues long. In germline, CDR1 is SGHRS, CDR2 YFSETQ. Trimming left V 0 bases short and J 3 bases short, with 9 bases between. The CDR3 coding sequence is TGCGCCAGCAGCTTGGCCCTCGTCGACACCGGGGAGCTGTTTTTT. As protein: CASSLALVDTGELFF.

The chain carries TRBV3-1 (or the pseudogene TRBV3-2) and TRBJ1-5, with 7 bases lining up with TRBD1. Germline assignment: CDR1 LGHDT and CDR2 YNNKEL (reference sequence). Trimming removed 6 bases from V and 4 bases from J; junction bases left unmatched: 0. The CDR3 is made up of 12 amino acids. CDR3 DNA sequence: TGTGCCAGCAGGACAGGGAATCAGCCCCAGCATTTT. Translation: CASRTGNQPQHF.

The chain is built from TRBV30 and TRBJ1-1; D remains ambiguous. CDR1 is GTSNPN, CDR2 SVGIG, per germline (reference sequence). Trimming stripped 2 bases from V and 2 bases from J, with 9 bases between. The CDR3 is 13 amino acids. CDR3 DNA sequence: TGTGCCTGGAGTCCGCTGCTAAACACTGAAGCTTTCTTT. Translation gives CAWSPLLNTEAFF.

This rearrangement joins TRBV4-1 to TRBJ1-5; D not resolved. Germline V gene data show CDR1 as MGHRA and CDR2 as YSYEKL. Deletions cut 2 bases from V and 2 bases from J, with 7 bases between. This CDR3 comprises 14 residues. The CDR3 sequence: CASSQSGGNQPQHF. The CDR3 DNA follows: TGCGCCAGCAGCCAAAGTGGAGGCAATCAGCCCCAGCATTTT.